A single sample gave rise to the 14 T cell receptor beta chains below, sequenced in a study of regulatory dendritic cells for organ transplantation. These receptors' targets are unknown. Some clones are missing from TCRdb's copy, which holds only in-frame ones; the method was immunoSEQ multiplex PCR. The table records about 4,200 clones, 60% of them present only once. Allogeneic regulatory or mature dendritic cells were co-cultured for 5 days with CFSE-labeled sorted T cells at 1:10. Sequenced input: memory CD8+ T cells from blood cultured with regulatory dendritic cells. Documented subset: CD45RO+ memory T cells. The receptors shown here come from a human donor in good health.

This chain connects TRBV4-2 to TRBJ2-3; 7 bases fit TRBD2. The CDR3 is 15 amino acids. Germline values: CDR1 LGHNA, CDR2 YNFKEQ. J lost 6 bases, V lost 4 bases, and 10 bases had no gene match. DNA of the CDR3: TGTGCCAGCAGCCGGGGGGGGAGGGAGGGGGATACGCAGTATTTT. Translation: CASSRGGREGDTQYF.

This sequence joins TRBV5-6 and TRBJ1-3; D is unresolved. Trimming left V 3 bases short and J 2 bases short, with 6 bases between. The CDR3 is 13 residues long. Germline V gene sequence: CDR1 SGHDT, CDR2 YYEEEE. In DNA, the CDR3 is TGTGCCAGCAGCTCAGGCGCTGGAAACACCATATATTTT. Residues: CASSSGAGNTIYF. Supplemented by reference TRBV5-6 and TRBJ1-3, the full variable domain reads DAGVTQSPTHLIKTRGQQVTLRCSPKSGHDTVSWYQQALGQGPQFIFQYYEEEERQRGNFPDRFSGHQFPNYSSELNVNALLLGDSALYLCASSSGAGNTIYFGEGSWLTVV.

This clone qualifies as medium-sized. J is TRBJ1-6 and V is TRBV5-1; tentative D call: TRBD1 (6 bases). V was shortened by 4 bases and J by 3 bases, with 17 bases between the two germline ends. This CDR3 contains 17 residues. CDR1 SGHRS and CDR2 YFSETQ come from the germline V gene. The CDR3 protein is CASSHDRLTDYNSPLHF. The CDR3 nucleotides read TGCGCCAGCAGCCATGACAGGCTTACGGACTATAATTCACCCCTCCACTTT.

The chain joins TRBV7-9 to TRBJ2-7, with D possibly matching TRBD2 (6 bases). Deletions cut 6 bases from V and 2 bases from J, with 11 bases between. This CDR3 is built from 13 residues. Germline V gene data show CDR1 as SEHNR and CDR2 as FQNEAQ (reference sequence). CDR3 bases: TGTGCCAGCAGTCCGCGGGGCCCCTACGAGCAGTACTTC. Amino acid sequence: CASSPRGPYEQYF.

This rearrangement joins TRBV5-1 to TRBJ2-1; 13 bases match TRBD2. After removal of 4 bases from V and 4 bases from J, the junction contained 5 bases not matched to a gene. CDR3 length: 16 amino acids. Germline assignment: CDR1 SGHRS and CDR2 YFSETQ. CDR3 in amino acids: CASSPGTSGAYNEQFF. CDR3 bases: TGCGCCAGCAGCCCCGGGACTAGCGGGGCGTACAATGAGCAGTTCTTC.

There are a few counts of this clone. The rearrangement joins TRBV21-1 to TRBJ1-1; the table gives TRBD1 as D, unverified against the DNA. TRBV21-1 has pseudogene status. There are 15 residues in the CDR3. The CDR3 loop reads CASSPGGQGNTEAFF. CDR3 DNA sequence: TGTGCCAGCAGCCCTGGGGGACAGGGTAACACTGAAGCTTTCTTT.

V usage is TRBV19 and J usage is TRBJ1-4, with a tentative D call TRBD1 (6 bases). Trimming removed 2 bases from V and 2 bases from J, with 9 bases in between. The CDR3 is 15 amino acids. Germline V lookup: CDR1 LNHDA, CDR2 SQIVND (reference sequence). CDR3: CASSIRDTTNEKLFF. The DNA for the CDR3 is TGTGCCAGTAGTATACGGGACACCACTAATGAAAAACTGTTTTTT.

The chain recombines TRBV6-5 with TRBJ2-1; TRBD1 aligns across 11 bases. CDR1 MNHEY and CDR2 SVGAGI come from the germline V gene. This CDR3 comprises 15 residues. V shed 5 bases, J shed 7 bases, and the junction held 7 bases outside the gene matches. The CDR3 loop reads CASSLLGQGANEQFF. The CDR3 region has the DNA TGTGCCAGCAGTCTTCTAGGACAGGGGGCGAATGAGCAGTTCTTC.

The chain employs TRBV2 and TRBJ2-7, with D possibly being TRBD2 (5 bases). The CDR3 length is 15 residues. Deletions cut 7 bases from V and 2 bases from J, with 18 bases between. Germline V lookup: CDR1 SNHLY, CDR2 FYNNEI. The CDR3 coding sequence is TGTGCCAGCAAGGCGAGGGCAGACCGGACCTACGAGCAGTACTTC. It encodes CASKARADRTYEQYF.

This chain uses TRBV7-9 with TRBJ2-5; no firm D call. The CDR3 is 14 residues long. The germline V gene encodes CDR1 SEHNR and CDR2 FQNEAQ (reference sequence). Trimming cost V 5 bases and J 2 bases, with 12 bases left between them. This CDR3 reads CASSAVVTQETQYF. The CDR3, as DNA: TGTGCCAGCAGCGCGGTGGTCACTCAAGAGACCCAGTACTTC.

With regard to this clone: The sample holds other DNA sequences that translate to the same CDR3. This rearrangement joins TRBV6-5 to TRBJ1-1, with D unclear. CDR3 length: 13 amino acids. Germline V gene data show CDR1 as MNHEY and CDR2 as SVGAGI. Trimming removed 3 bases at V and 6 bases at J, with 11 bases between. The CDR3 nucleotides are TGTGCCAGCAGTTATAGCGGCGGGGCTGAAGCTTTCTTT. Protein: CASSYSGGAEAFF.

This clone showed up just once. The rearrangement links TRBV4-1 to TRBJ2-1, with 16 bases that match TRBD2. The V gene end was trimmed by 1 base and the J gene end by 2 bases; junction bases not matched to a gene: 8. CDR3 length equals 20 residues. Germline V lookup: CDR1 MGHRA, CDR2 YSYEKL. CDR3 amino acids: CASSQVGLAGGPGPYNEQFF. The CDR3 DNA sequence: TGCGCCAGCAGCCAAGTGGGACTAGCGGGGGGGCCGGGACCCTACAATGAGCAGTTCTTC.

This clone was detected only a few times. V and J are TRBV27 and TRBJ2-3; TRBD2 aligns across 11 bases. V was pared by 5 bases and J by 4 bases, with 5 bases of the junction left unmatched. The CDR3 totals 15 residues. Germline CDR1 reads MNHEY; CDR2 reads SMNVEV (reference sequence). This CDR3 is CASSTRTSGPDTQYF. Here the CDR3 DNA reads TGTGCCAGCAGTACCCGGACTAGCGGGCCAGATACGCAGTATTTT.

The chain has TRBV19 and TRBJ2-2; 10 bases align to TRBD2. The V gene end was trimmed by 3 bases and the J gene end by 1 base; junction bases not matched to a gene: 8. Germline-derived CDR1 and CDR2 are LNHDA and SQIVND (reference sequence). This CDR3 contains 18 residues. The CDR3 coding sequence is TGTGCCAGTAGTATGAAGAAAAGCGGGGGGGGGAACACCGGGGAGCTGTTTTTT. Translating gives CASSMKKSGGGNTGELFF.